A single sample is the source of the 29 T cell receptor beta chains below, sequenced in a study of T-cell reconstitution after alpha-beta-depleted transplantation in children. Library preparation (for TCRbeta) was performed with unique molecular identifiers. Each CDR3 protein gets one entry after TCRdb re-called the PCR reads with MiXCR. The sample lists about 830,000 distinct CDR3 sequences; 16% were seen once. The source was PBMCs, mostly from graft donor cells, collected 360 days after TCRalphabeta/CD19-depleted stem cell transplant. The source of these receptors is a male patient between 5 and 17 years old who had a stem cell transplant for acute lymphoblastic leukemia, so the T cells may come from the graft donor.

The rearrangement joins TRBV5-1 to TRBJ1-1; a weak D match, TRBD1 (5 bases). Germline V gene lookup returns CDR1 SGHRS and CDR2 YFSETQ. Trimming removed 0 bases from V and 7 bases from J, with 19 bases in between. The CDR3 runs to 16 residues. The CDR3 DNA reads TGCGCCAGCAGCTTGGCCACCCAGGGACGGGGACTTGAAGCTTTCTTT. It codes for CASSLATQGRGLEAFF.

The chain uses TRBV20-1 and TRBJ1-5; D is uncertain. Germline loops: CDR1 DFQATT, CDR2 SNEGSKA (reference sequence). The CDR3 is 12 amino acids. The V and J ends lost 7 bases and 2 bases respectively, with 9 bases between them. Here the CDR3 reads CSEGRGNQPQHF. The DNA of the CDR3 is TGCAGTGAGGGAAGGGGCAATCAGCCCCAGCATTTT.

The chain employs TRBV19 and TRBJ2-7; 7 bases are shared with TRBD1. Germline assignment: CDR1 LNHDA and CDR2 SQIVND (reference sequence). J was trimmed by 2 bases and V by 6 bases; bases with no gene match: 13. There are 16 residues in the CDR3. Written as DNA, the CDR3 is TGTGCCAGTAGCGCCCCCACCGTTGGACAGGCCTACGAGCAGTACTTC. Protein product: CASSAPTVGQAYEQYF.

In its sample, this clonotype was seen many times. The V call is TRBV5-1, the J call TRBJ2-2; TRBD1 matches at 7 bases. The CDR3 consists of 16 residues. Germline loops: CDR1 SGHRS, CDR2 YFSETQ. The V gene end was trimmed by 2 bases and the J gene end by 1 base; junction bases not matched to a gene: 5. For the CDR3, the DNA is TGCGCCAGCAGCTTACCCGGGACAGTGAACACCGGGGAGCTGTTTTTT. Its protein is CASSLPGTVNTGELFF.

This chain uses TRBV12-3 or TRBV12-4 with TRBJ2-5; D is unclear. CDR3 length equals 11 residues. Trimming removed 6 bases at V and 5 bases at J, with 7 bases between. CDR3 sequence reads: CASRLMETQYF. The CDR3 region has the DNA TGTGCCAGCAGACTTATGGAGACCCAGTACTTC.

This clonotype was observed a handful of times. CDR3 sequence reads: CASSLIPPGQANSPLHF. The DNA for the CDR3 is TGTGCCAGCAGCTTAATACCCCCGGGACAGGCTAATTCACCCCTCCACTTT. This chain links TRBV7-6 with TRBJ1-6, with TRBD1 identical over 8 bases. The trim removed 2 bases at V and 6 bases at J, leaving 9 bases unmatched. This CDR3 has 17 amino acids. Germline CDR1 is SGHVS and CDR2 is FNYEAQ.

This clonotype was counted a few times. The CDR3 protein is CASSSDRGLGTEAFF. CDR3 coding DNA: TGTGCCAGCAGCTCGGACAGGGGGCTAGGGACTGAAGCTTTCTTT. The chain links TRBV7-3 to TRBJ1-1; 11 positions match TRBD1. V was clipped by 4 bases and J by 5 bases; unmatched bases: 6. From germline, CDR1 is SGHTA and CDR2 FQGTGA. CDR3 size: 15 residues. Based on the CDR3 plus reference TRBV7-3 and TRBJ1-1, the full variable domain is GAGVSQTPSNKVTEKGKYVELRCDPISGHTALYWYRQSLGQGPEFLIYFQGTGAADDSGLPNDRFFAVRPEGSVSTLKIQRTERGDSAVYLCASSSDRGLGTEAFFGQGTRLTVV.

This clonotype was seen a handful of times. V and J are TRBV12-3 or TRBV12-4 and TRBJ1-1; D gene unclear. CDR3 length: 15 residues. The V end was cut by 5 bases, the J end by 0 bases, with 13 bases between. The CDR3 coding sequence is TGTGCCAGCAGTCCTTCGGAGATTCTGAACACTGAAGCTTTCTTT. As protein: CASSPSEILNTEAFF.

This clonotype was counted a few times. The chain is built from TRBV4-1 and TRBJ2-1; D is ambiguous. CDR1 is MGHRA, CDR2 YSYEKL, per germline. Trimming removed 0 bases at V and 2 bases at J, with 11 bases between. There are 16 residues in the CDR3. The DNA for the CDR3 is TGCGCCAGCAGCCAAGACCCACCCTTCGCCTACAATGAGCAGTTCTTC. Its protein product is CASSQDPPFAYNEQFF.

This clonotype was found many times. V gene TRBV7-6 combines with J gene TRBJ2-5; D is perhaps TRBD1 (6 bases). V dropped 5 bases and J dropped 5 bases, with 12 bases sitting between them. Germline-derived CDR1 and CDR2 are SGHVS and FNYEAQ. The CDR3 runs to 13 residues. The CDR3 nucleotides read TGTGCCAGCAGCCAGGGGCCCCTGGAGACCCAGTACTTC. It specifies CASSQGPLETQYF.

The gene calls are TRBV27 and TRBJ2-7; possible D gene TRBD2, 5 bases. Trimming took off 2 bases at V and 3 bases at J, with 11 bases between the two ends. Germline V gene lookup returns CDR1 MNHEY and CDR2 SMNVEV (reference sequence). The CDR3 contains 14 residues. The CDR3 DNA reads TGTGCCAGCAGTTTAAGAGGGAGTCTCTACGAGCAGTACTTC. This gives the protein CASSLRGSLYEQYF.

This clonotype has at least ten counts. The genes are TRBV5-1 and TRBJ1-1; D remains ambiguous. CDR1 and CDR2 (germline): SGHRS, YFSETQ. The CDR3 loop spans 14 amino acids. V was shortened by 2 bases and J by 11 bases, with 19 bases between the two germline ends. Here the CDR3 DNA reads TGCGCCAGCAGCTTTGAAAACGTACTGAATTCGGCTTTCTTT. Amino acid sequence: CASSFENVLNSAFF.

This clonotype showed up just a few times. The V and J genes are TRBV7-9 and TRBJ2-7; D unresolved. CDR1 is SEHNR and CDR2 is FQNEAQ in the germline V gene (reference sequence). Trimming removed 10 bases from V and 3 bases from J, with 16 bases in between. The length of the CDR3 is 13 residues. CDR3 loop: CATGGRNLYEQYF. The CDR3 DNA is TGTGCCACCGGCGGCAGGAACCTCTACGAGCAGTACTTC.

This clonotype was counted a few times. This rearrangement joins TRBV5-1 to TRBJ2-7; 8 nucleotides match TRBD2. Per the germline V gene, CDR1 is SGHRS and CDR2 is YFSETQ. The CDR3 covers 15 residues. The J segment lost 0 bases and the V segment lost 5 bases, leaving 7 bases of the junction unmatched. CDR3 nucleotides: TGCGCCAGCAGAAAAGCGGGAGTCGGCTCCTACGAGCAGTACTTC. It codes for CASRKAGVGSYEQYF.

About this clonotype itself: A read error may account for a junction end that differs from germline. The rearrangement links TRBV5-1 to TRBJ2-1, with 7 bases that match TRBD2. Germline V gene data show CDR1 as SGHRS and CDR2 as YFSETQ. This CDR3 is built from 10 residues. CDR3 DNA: TGCGCCAGCAGCCCCCCGGGACTACATTTC. Its translation is CASSPPGLHF. The entire variable domain, with the rest obtained from reference TRBV5-1 and TRBJ2-1, is as follows: KAGVTQTPRYLIKTRGQQVTLSCSPISGHRSVSWYQQTPGQGLQFLFEYFSETQRNKGNFPGRFSGRQFSNSRSEMNVSTLELGDSALYLCASSPPGLHFGPGTRLTVL.

This clonotype was observed a few times. The rearrangement joins TRBV11-2 to TRBJ2-7, with 11 nucleotides matching TRBD2. Germline assignment: CDR1 SGHAT and CDR2 FQNNGV. V gave up 5 bases and J gave up 0 bases; unmatched junction bases: 6. The CDR3 has 16 amino acids. The CDR3 loop reads CASSPPGTSGSYEQYF. DNA of the CDR3: TGTGCCAGCAGCCCCCCCGGGACTAGCGGCTCCTACGAGCAGTACTTC. Full variable domain (rest looked up from reference TRBV11-2 and TRBJ2-7): EAGVAQSPRYKIIEKRQSVAFWCNPISGHATLYWYQQILGQGPKLLIQFQNNGVVDDSQLPKDRFSAERLKGVDSTLKIQPAKLEDSAVYLCASSPPGTSGSYEQYFGPGTRLTVT.

This clonotype showed up just once. The chain recombines TRBV16 with TRBJ2-2; D gene ambiguous. The V gene lost 11 bases and the J gene lost 4 bases, with 20 bases spanning the gap. The CDR3 has 15 amino acids. Germline lookup yields CDR1 KGHSY and CDR2 FQNENV. CDR3: CAAPPREMGTGELFF. For the CDR3, the DNA is TGTGCCGCTCCGCCAAGGGAAATGGGCACCGGGGAGCTGTTTTTT.

The rearrangement uses TRBV7-8 and TRBJ2-3, with D unclear. Germline-derived CDR1 and CDR2 are SGHVS and FQNEAQ. The CDR3 has 14 amino acids. Deletions cut 5 bases from V and 1 base from J, with 10 bases between. The CDR3 loop reads CASSRLTGTDTQYF. As DNA, the CDR3 is TGTGCCAGCAGCCGCCTTACTGGCACAGATACGCAGTATTTT.

Only a few counts were recorded for this clonotype. The V call is TRBV5-1, the J call TRBJ1-2, with TRBD1 matching over 9 bases. Germline V gene data show CDR1 as SGHRS and CDR2 as YFSETQ. This CDR3 region has 12 residues. V trimming: 5 bases; J trimming: 8 bases; junction bases outside the gene matches: 4. In DNA, the CDR3 is TGCGCCAGCAGACAGGGGGCGCGCGGCTACACCTTC. Its protein is CASRQGARGYTF.

This chain uses TRBV19 with TRBJ2-7, with D possibly being TRBD1 or TRBD2 (5 bases each). The ends were cut back, 3 bases at V and 4 bases at J, with 10 bases in the middle. The CDR3 spans 13 residues. Germline V CDR1 and CDR2: LNHDA, SQIVND (reference sequence). CDR3 region: CASSIIGEYEQYF. CDR3 nucleotides: TGTGCCAGTAGTATCATAGGGGAGTACGAGCAGTACTTC.

This chain connects TRBV28 to TRBJ2-5, with TRBD2 matching over 10 bases. Germline V gene lookup returns CDR1 MDHEN and CDR2 SYDVKM. Trimming at V came to 1 base and at J to 7 bases, leaving 6 bases not matched to a gene. The CDR3 extends over 15 amino acids. CDR3 residues: CASSLSASGSLTQYF. CDR3 nucleotide sequence: TGTGCCAGCAGTTTATCTGCTAGCGGGAGTTTGACCCAGTACTTC.

The rearrangement links TRBV11-3 to TRBJ2-1; TRBD1 matches 9 bases. With 1 base clipped from V and 3 bases from J, the junction kept 4 bases outside the gene matches. The germline gives CDR1 SGHNT, CDR2 YENEEA. The CDR3 is 16 residues long. CDR3 coding DNA: TGTGCCAGCAGCTTAGCGGGACAGGGAAGCTACAATGAGCAGTTCTTC. The encoded protein is CASSLAGQGSYNEQFF.

This clonotype appeared many times. Here the CDR3 reads CSAGTATYEQYF. The CDR3 DNA reads TGCAGCGCCGGGACGGCTACATACGAGCAGTACTTC. V usage is TRBV29-1 and J usage is TRBJ2-7; D is perhaps TRBD1 or TRBD2 (5 bases each). Germline CDR1 SQVTM, CDR2 ANQGSEA. The CDR3 loop spans 12 amino acids. Trimming removed 7 bases from V and 4 bases from J, with 14 bases in between.

At least ten counts were recorded for this clonotype. The rearrangement joins TRBV20-1 to TRBJ2-7; D uncertain. In germline, CDR1 is DFQATT, CDR2 SNEGSKA (reference sequence). This CDR3 spans 10 amino acids. Trimming removed 0 bases at V and 4 bases at J, with 1 base between. The CDR3 DNA is TGCAGTGCTAGAGAATACGAGCAGTACTTC. It yields the protein CSAREYEQYF.

The V gene is TRBV11-2, the J gene TRBJ2-4; D is ambiguous. CDR1 SGHAT and CDR2 FQNNGV come from the germline V gene. Trimming removed 0 bases from V and 6 bases from J, with 12 bases in between. This CDR3 contains 15 residues. CDR3 sequence: CASSLDPRTGNIQYF. DNA for the CDR3: TGTGCCAGCAGCTTAGACCCTCGGACGGGAAACATTCAGTACTTC.

This clonotype was seen only a few times. The gene calls are TRBV11-2 and TRBJ1-4, with D possibly being TRBD1 (5 bases). Germline loops: CDR1 SGHAT, CDR2 FQNNGV. V shed 1 base and J shed 0 bases, with 9 bases lying between them. The CDR3 runs to 16 residues. The CDR3 region is CASSLVRGATNEKLFF. DNA for the CDR3: TGTGCCAGCAGCTTAGTAAGAGGGGCAACTAATGAAAAACTGTTTTTT.

This clonotype was observed at least ten times. This chain uses TRBV4-1 with TRBJ2-7; TRBD2 matches at 7 bases. The CDR3 sequence is 15 residues long. Germline CDR1 MGHRA, CDR2 YSYEKL. V lost 0 bases to trimming and J lost 4 bases; unmatched junction nucleotides: 6. The chain's CDR3 is CASSQDPGRVYEQYF. In DNA, the CDR3 is TGCGCCAGCAGCCAAGACCCAGGGAGGGTTTACGAGCAGTACTTC.

This chain uses TRBV18 with TRBJ2-7; possibly TRBD2 for D (5 bases). Trimming pared 3 bases from V and 3 bases from J, leaving 27 bases between. The germline CDR1 and CDR2 sequences are KGHSH and LQKENI. There are 19 residues in the CDR3. DNA for the CDR3: TGTGCCAGCTCACCCTCCGATTTCCGACTAAAAGCAGAGATCTACGAGCAGTACTTC. This sequence encodes CASSPSDFRLKAEIYEQYF. The full variable domain, its missing parts supplied by reference TRBV18 and TRBJ2-7, is NAGVMQNPRHLVRRRGQEARLRCSPMKGHSHVYWYRQLPEEGLKFMVYLQKENIIDESGMPKERFSAEFPKEGPSILRIQQVVRGDSAAYFCASSPSDFRLKAEIYEQYFGPGTRLTVT.

This clonotype was picked up many times. V gene TRBV29-1 combines with J gene TRBJ2-1; a weak D match, TRBD1 (6 bases). From germline, CDR1 is SQVTM and CDR2 ANQGSEA. The CDR3 length is 14 residues. Trimming shortened V by 3 bases and J by 6 bases, and 15 bases separated the two germline ends. The CDR3 DNA is TGCAGCGTTGATGCAGGGGTTAGGGGCAATGAGCAGTTCTTC. It yields the protein CSVDAGVRGNEQFF.